Below are 26 T cell receptor beta chains sequenced from a single sample in a study of early T cells in non-severe SARS-CoV-2 infection. TCRdb used MiXCR to reprocess the 5' RACE reads, holding one entry per CDR3 protein. The table has about 46,000 distinct CDR3 sequences, around 9.6% seen once. The material sequenced was whole blood, taken at baseline. These TCRs come from an adult who was a healthcare worker with PCR-confirmed SARS-CoV-2 infection or an uninfected control (not recorded which).

The rearrangement links TRBV4-3 to TRBJ1-2; weak D call: TRBD1 (5 bases). CDR3 length: 16 residues. CDR1 and CDR2 from the germline V gene are LGHNA and YSLEER. The V end lost 0 bases, the J end lost 9 bases, and 20 bases lay between the germline ends. The CDR3 here is CASSQDLGQGSRSYTF. The CDR3 DNA follows: TGCGCCAGCAGCCAAGACCTTGGTCAGGGCAGTAGGAGCTACACCTTC.

Ten or more counts support this clonotype. The chain carries TRBV7-2 and TRBJ1-1; D uncertain. Germline V lookup: CDR1 SGHTA, CDR2 FQGNSA. This CDR3 region has 13 residues. V lost 1 base to trimming and J lost 1 base, with 4 bases between them. Here the CDR3 DNA reads TGTGCCAGCAGCTTAGAGAGGAACACTGAAGCTTTCTTT. Its protein product is CASSLERNTEAFF.

The sample holds a few counts of this clonotype. The V gene is TRBV28, the J gene TRBJ2-5, with TRBD2 identical over 10 bases. There are 16 residues in the CDR3. Losses at the gene ends were 5 bases for V and 4 bases for J; bases not matched to a gene: 10. The germline CDR1 and CDR2 sequences are MDHEN and SYDVKM. For the CDR3, the DNA is TGTGCCAGCAGTGAGAGCGGGAGGGCCTTAGGAGAGACCCAGTACTTC. Translated: CASSESGRALGETQYF. Supplemented by reference TRBV28 and TRBJ2-5, the full variable domain reads DVKVTQSSRYLVKRTGEKVFLECVQDMDHENMFWYRQDPGLGLRLIYFSYDVKMKEKGDIPEGYSVSREKKERFSLILESASTNQTSMYLCASSESGRALGETQYFGPGTRLLVL.

Only a few counts were recorded for this clonotype. This chain links TRBV21-1 with TRBJ2-7. TRBV21-1 is tagged as a pseudogene. The CDR3 has 11 amino acids. For the CDR3, the DNA is TGTGCCAGCAGCAACACGGACGAGCAGTACTTC. Translated: CASSNTDEQYF.

This clonotype was seen ten or more times. The chain has TRBV19 and TRBJ2-3; possible D gene TRBD1, 5 bases. Germline CDR1 LNHDA, CDR2 SQIVND (reference sequence). V shed 1 base and J shed 1 base, with 12 bases lying between them. The CDR3 loop spans 16 amino acids. CDR3 bases: TGTGCCAGTAGTATAGGACAGTTCGCTGGCACAGATACGCAGTATTTT. Encoded protein: CASSIGQFAGTDTQYF. The full variable domain, with the rest looked up from reference TRBV19 and TRBJ2-3, is DGGITQSPKYLFRKEGQNVTLSCEQNLNHDAMYWYRQDPGQGLRLIYYSQIVNDFQKGDIAEGYSVSREKKESFPLTVTSAQKNPTAFYLCASSIGQFAGTDTQYFGPGTRLTVL.

CDR3 DNA: TGTGCCAGCAGCCCGGACTCTTGGACTGGAAACACCATATATTTT. It translates to CASSPDSWTGNTIYF. The chain combines TRBV7-9 with TRBJ1-3; D uncertain. Deletions cut 5 bases from V and 2 bases from J, with 13 bases between. Germline V gene data show CDR1 as SEHNR and CDR2 as FQNEAQ (reference sequence). CDR3 length equals 15 residues.

This clonotype was recorded at least ten times. The gene calls are TRBV2 and TRBJ2-2; 9 bases line up with TRBD1. The CDR3 extends over 14 amino acids. The V gene end was trimmed by 6 bases and the J gene end by 11 bases; junction bases not matched to a gene: 10. Germline lookup yields CDR1 SNHLY and CDR2 FYNNEI. CDR3 bases: TGTGCCAGCAGACTCGGACAGGGGATCGGTGAGCTGTTTTTT. Translating gives CASRLGQGIGELFF.

This clonotype was seen more than once but under ten times. V gene TRBV6-1 combines with J gene TRBJ1-6; a weak D match, TRBD1 (5 bases). Germline CDR1 is MNHNS and CDR2 is SASEGT. The CDR3 spans 18 residues. V lost 4 bases to trimming and J lost 7 bases, with 23 bases between them. Here the CDR3 reads CASSARALGRRENSPLHF. DNA for the CDR3: TGTGCCAGCAGTGCCCGAGCCTTGGGGCGTAGGGAGAATTCACCCCTCCACTTT.

This clonotype appeared many times. The chain recombines TRBV7-2 with TRBJ2-7; D is undetermined. The V gene's germline CDR1 is SGHTA and CDR2 FQGNSA. This CDR3 spans 13 amino acids. Trimming pared 4 bases from V and 6 bases from J, leaving 13 bases between. The DNA for the CDR3 is TGTGCCAGCAGCTCCCAATTCGACACCGAGCAGTACTTC. Its protein is CASSSQFDTEQYF.

There are a few counts of this clonotype. Here the CDR3 DNA reads TGTGCCAGCAGCCCGGGACACCCGAACACTGAAGCTTTCTTT. It specifies CASSPGHPNTEAFF. This sequence joins TRBV7-2 and TRBJ1-1, with a weak D call TRBD1 (6 bases). V was trimmed by 5 bases and J by 1 base, leaving 11 bases between them. Germline V lookup: CDR1 SGHTA, CDR2 FQGNSA. This CDR3 spans 14 amino acids. Combining the CDR3 with reference TRBV7-2 and TRBJ1-1 gives the whole variable domain GAGVSQSPSNKVTEKGKDVELRCDPISGHTALYWYRQSLGQGLEFLIYFQGNSAPDKSGLPSDRFSAERTGGSVSTLTIQRTQQEDSAVYLCASSPGHPNTEAFFGQGTRLTVV.

This clonotype showed up just a few times. This rearrangement joins TRBV11-1 to TRBJ2-3; 10 bases match TRBD2. The CDR3 has 16 amino acids. Looked up from germline, CDR1 is SGHAT and CDR2 is FQDESV (reference sequence). V shed 6 bases, J shed 5 bases, and the junction held 11 bases outside the gene matches. CDR3 region: CASSGAGGPPGDTQYF. The CDR3 nucleotides read TGTGCCAGCAGTGGAGCGGGAGGGCCTCCGGGAGATACGCAGTATTTT. The full variable domain, rest sourced from reference TRBV11-1 and TRBJ2-3, is EAEVAQSPRYKITEKSQAVAFWCDPISGHATLYWYRQILGQGPELLVQFQDESVVDDSQLPKDRFSAERLKGVDSTLKIQPAELGDSAMYLCASSGAGGPPGDTQYFGPGTRLTVL.

This clonotype was recorded once. This may arise from a read error, as a much more abundant clone is one base away. V gene TRBV6-1 combines with J gene TRBJ2-2; D remains ambiguous. Between the trimmed V and J ends, which lost 2 bases and 7 bases, there was a span of 14 bases. The germline V gene has CDR1 MNHNS and CDR2 SASEGT. The CDR3 extends over 15 amino acids. DNA of the CDR3: TGTGCCAGCAGTGAATCCGGGCTGGGCATCGGGGAGCTGTTTTTT. The encoded protein is CASSESGLGIGELFF.

This clonotype was seen ten or more times. V and J are TRBV4-1 and TRBJ2-7; D is perhaps TRBD2 (6 bases). Per the germline V gene, CDR1 is MGHRA and CDR2 is YSYEKL. The V and J ends lost 0 bases and 4 bases respectively, with 10 bases between them. CDR3 length: 14 amino acids. The chain's CDR3 is CASSQDTGAYEQYF. The DNA of the CDR3 is TGCGCCAGCAGCCAAGATACGGGAGCGTACGAGCAGTACTTC.

This clonotype was seen just once. The chain combines TRBV19 with TRBJ2-1; D possibly corresponds to TRBD2 (5 bases). V was pared by 5 bases and J by 5 bases, with 16 bases between. Germline CDR1 LNHDA, CDR2 SQIVND (reference sequence). The CDR3 contains 15 residues. CDR3 bases: TGTGCCAGTAGTCACCCCGGGGTTACTCACAATGAGCAGTTCTTC. This sequence encodes CASSHPGVTHNEQFF. The full variable domain, completed using reference TRBV19 and TRBJ2-1, is DGGITQSPKYLFRKEGQNVTLSCEQNLNHDAMYWYRQDPGQGLRLIYYSQIVNDFQKGDIAEGYSVSREKKESFPLTVTSAQKNPTAFYLCASSHPGVTHNEQFFGPGTRLTVL.

This clonotype was seen only a few times. The chain combines TRBV30 with TRBJ1-2; unclear D gene. Trimming shortened V by 2 bases and J by 7 bases, and 8 bases separated the two germline ends. In germline, CDR1 is GTSNPN, CDR2 SVGIG (reference sequence). The CDR3 loop spans 11 amino acids. CDR3 DNA: TGTGCCTGGAGTCTAGGTGTTGGCTACACCTTC. Translation gives CAWSLGVGYTF.

The genes are TRBV7-2 and TRBJ1-6; no clear D. CDR3 size: 16 residues. Trimming took off 5 bases at V and 6 bases at J, with 17 bases between the two ends. Per the germline V gene, CDR1 is SGHTA and CDR2 is FQGNSA. CDR3 coding DNA: TGTGCCAGCAGCCGCTTCGGACCTACTGCTAATTCACCCCTCCACTTT. Amino acids: CASSRFGPTANSPLHF.

This sequence joins TRBV10-3 and TRBJ1-5, with D tentatively TRBD1 (6 bases). Per the germline V gene, CDR1 is ENHRY and CDR2 is SYGVKD. The CDR3 is 13 amino acids. V was pared by 7 bases and J by 7 bases, with 14 bases between. For the CDR3, the DNA is TGTGCCATCACCACAGGGATGAACCAGCCCCAGCATTTT. The encoded protein is CAITTGMNQPQHF.

V usage is TRBV6-2 or TRBV6-3 and J usage is TRBJ2-1; 9 bases fit TRBD1. Trimming at V came to 6 bases and at J to 5 bases, leaving 5 bases not matched to a gene. Germline V gives CDR1 MNHEY, CDR2 SVGEGT. The CDR3 is made up of 14 amino acids. Here the CDR3 DNA reads TGTGCCAGCAGGGGACAGGGCAGCCACAATGAGCAGTTCTTC. Residues: CASRGQGSHNEQFF.

The chain uses TRBV6-1 and TRBJ2-7; 9 bases line up with TRBD2. The V segment lost 4 bases and the J segment 2 bases; nucleotides outside the gene matches: 0. The CDR3 runs to 13 residues. Germline loops: CDR1 MNHNS, CDR2 SASEGT. The CDR3 protein is CASSGLAAYEQYF. Here the CDR3 DNA reads TGTGCCAGCAGTGGACTAGCGGCCTACGAGCAGTACTTC.

This clonotype was recorded at least ten times. This chain links TRBV7-9 with TRBJ2-7; 7 nucleotides align to TRBD1. Per germline, CDR1 SEHNR and CDR2 FQNEAQ (reference sequence). The V segment lost 5 bases and the J segment 2 bases; nucleotides outside the gene matches: 6. This CDR3 region has 14 residues. Here the CDR3 reads CASSPGQLTYEQYF. Written as DNA, the CDR3 is TGTGCCAGCAGCCCGGGACAGCTTACCTACGAGCAGTACTTC. Combining the CDR3 with reference TRBV7-9 and TRBJ2-7 gives the whole variable domain DTGVSQNPRHKITKRGQNVTFRCDPISEHNRLYWYRQTLGQGPEFLTYFQNEAQLEKSRLLSDRFSAERPKGSFSTLEIQRTEQGDSAMYLCASSPGQLTYEQYFGPGTRLTVT.

This clonotype was found many times. The rearrangement links TRBV20-1 to TRBJ2-1; no reliable D call. The V gene lost 4 bases and the J gene lost 4 bases, with 17 bases spanning the gap. Germline values: CDR1 DFQATT, CDR2 SNEGSKA (reference sequence). There are 15 residues in the CDR3. The CDR3 nucleotides read TGCAGTGCTATTGTGCTAGGGCTAAGTTACAATGAGCAGTTCTTC. Protein: CSAIVLGLSYNEQFF.

This clonotype showed up just a few times. This chain uses TRBV6-1 with TRBJ2-5; D uncertain. V lost 6 bases, J lost 5 bases, and 16 bases lay in between. The germline CDR1 and CDR2 sequences are MNHNS and SASEGT. CDR3 size: 14 residues. The DNA for the CDR3 is TGTGCCAGCAGCAAAGACTTGGCCCGGGAGACCCAGTACTTC. Translated: CASSKDLARETQYF.

This clonotype has ten or more counts. The chain links TRBV7-8 to TRBJ2-7; D is perhaps TRBD1 (6 bases). The germline gives CDR1 SGHVS, CDR2 FQNEAQ. V lost 5 bases and J 4 bases, leaving 15 bases between the germline ends. The CDR3 runs to 14 residues. For the CDR3, the DNA is TGTGCCAGCAGCCCGAGGGACACTCGATACGAGCAGTACTTC. As protein: CASSPRDTRYEQYF. Looking up the rest from reference TRBV7-8 and TRBJ2-7 gives the full variable domain: GAGVSQSPRYKVAKRGQDVALRCDPISGHVSLFWYQQALGQGPEFLTYFQNEAQLDKSGLPSDRFFAERPEGSVSTLKIQRTQQEDSAVYLCASSPRDTRYEQYFGPGTRLTVT.

About this clonotype: The germline gene is not matched at one end of the junction; a read error may be the cause. The chain has TRBV10-1 and TRBJ2-3; 7 bases map to TRBD1. The V gene's germline CDR1 is WNHNN and CDR2 SYGVQD (reference sequence). CDR3 size: 14 residues. Here the CDR3 reads CASSTADRADTQYF. The CDR3 coding sequence is TGCGCTAGCAGTACCGCCGACAGGGCGGATACGCAGTATTTT.

The chain has TRBV5-1 and TRBJ1-2, with D perhaps matching TRBD1 (5 bases). V gave up 4 bases and J gave up 6 bases, with 13 bases separating them. Looked up from germline, CDR1 is SGHRS and CDR2 is YFSETQ. The CDR3 contains 13 residues. CDR3 sequence: CASSHGGQDGYTF. The CDR3 bases are TGCGCCAGCAGCCACGGGGGTCAAGATGGCTACACCTTC. Together with reference TRBV5-1 and TRBJ1-2, the CDR3 gives the full variable domain: KAGVTQTPRYLIKTRGQQVTLSCSPISGHRSVSWYQQTPGQGLQFLFEYFSETQRNKGNFPGRFSGRQFSNSRSEMNVSTLELGDSALYLCASSHGGQDGYTFGSGTRLTVV.

This clonotype was counted at least ten times. V is TRBV28 and J is TRBJ1-5; D might be TRBD1 (6 bases). Germline CDR1 is MDHEN and CDR2 is SYDVKM. With 4 bases removed from V and 4 bases from J, the gap between germline ends came to 17 bases. The CDR3 is 16 residues long. The CDR3 DNA is TGTGCCAGCAGTTGGACGCCACAGGGAGCTAATCAGCCCCAGCATTTT. It specifies CASSWTPQGANQPQHF.